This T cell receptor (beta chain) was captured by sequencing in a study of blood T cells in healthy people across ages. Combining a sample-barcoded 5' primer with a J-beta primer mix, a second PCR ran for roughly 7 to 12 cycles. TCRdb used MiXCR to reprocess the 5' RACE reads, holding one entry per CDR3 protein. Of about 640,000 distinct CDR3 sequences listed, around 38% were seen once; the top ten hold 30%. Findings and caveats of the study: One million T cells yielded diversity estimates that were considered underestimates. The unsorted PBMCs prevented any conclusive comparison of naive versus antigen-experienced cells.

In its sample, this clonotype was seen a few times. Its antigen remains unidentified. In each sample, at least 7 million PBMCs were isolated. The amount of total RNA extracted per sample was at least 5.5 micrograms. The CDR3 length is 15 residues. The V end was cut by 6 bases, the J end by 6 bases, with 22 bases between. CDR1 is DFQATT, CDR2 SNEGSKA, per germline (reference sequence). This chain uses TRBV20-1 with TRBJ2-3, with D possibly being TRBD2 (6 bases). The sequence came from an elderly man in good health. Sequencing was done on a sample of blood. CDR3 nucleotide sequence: TGCAGTGCAGAGGGAGAGGGGCGGGGACGTGATACGCAGTATTTT. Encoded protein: CSAEGEGRGRDTQYF.